The rows below give T cell receptor beta chains drawn from one sample of a study of cytomegalovirus exposure and HLA in healthy donors. Sequencing was performed with immunoSEQ multiplex PCR; in TCRdb, only in-frame clones are kept and a portion is missing. This table holds about 140,000 clones, around 82% found once. What was sequenced was PBMCs. Receptor source: a man aged 18-30 years in good health and CMV-seropositive. Both conserved end residues are part of each CDR3. Each record gives: D gene, clone size, J gene, V gene, CDR3 DNA, CDR3 protein. The D gene is left open where the match is weak. Clone size is not always given. Where it is, it says once, few, many or a class for expanded clones.

NA	NA	TRBJ1-4	TRBV7-2	TGTGCCAGCAGCTTAGCAGGGGCTAATGAAAAACTGTTTTTT	CASSLAGANEKLFF
NA	NA	TRBJ1-2	TRBV29-1	TGCAGCGTGGAAACAAAGATCTATGGCTACACCTTC	CSVETKIYGYTF
NA	NA	TRBJ2-1	TRBV5-5	TGTGCCAGCAGCTCTGATGGAGCCCTCTACAATGAGCAGTTCTTC	CASSSDGALYNEQFF
NA	medium-sized	TRBJ2-3	TRBV5-1	TGCGCCAGCAGCTTGGCCGTCGGGGTGGATACGCAGTATTTT	CASSLAVGVDTQYF
TRBD1	NA	TRBJ1-2	TRBV29-1	TGCAGCGTTGAGTCAGGGGGCTTCGCTAACTATGGCTACACCTTC	CSVESGGFANYGYTF
NA	NA	TRBJ1-2	TRBV5-1	TGCGCCAGCAGCTTGAGTGGAGTCCCCGAAGGCGGCTACACCTTC	CASSLSGVPEGGYTF
NA	NA	TRBJ1-5	TRBV25-1	TGTGCCAGCAGTGCCCAGGGTAATCAGCCCCAGCATTTT	CASSAQGNQPQHF
NA	NA	TRBJ2-7	TRBV27	TGTGCCAGCAGTTTACTCGCGGGGCACTACGAGCAGTACTTC	CASSLLAGHYEQYF
TRBD2	NA	TRBJ2-1	TRBV10-3	TGTGCCATCAGGGGGGGGGAAGCGGGAGTTGGGCAGTTCTTC	CAIRGGEAGVGQFF
TRBD1	once	TRBJ2-7	TRBV27	TGTGCCAGCAGTTTAGATCAGGGGGCGCGTCACGAGCAGTACTTC	CASSLDQGARHEQYF
NA	NA	TRBJ1-4	TRBV19	TGTGCCAGTAGTGAAGGGAGGAGGGAAAAACTGTTTTTT	CASSEGRREKLFF
TRBD1	NA	TRBJ2-7	TRBV11-2	TGTGCCAGCAGCTATTCGACAGGGGGCCGGTCCTACGAGCAGTACTTC	CASSYSTGGRSYEQYF
TRBD2	NA	TRBJ2-1	TRBV29-1	TGCAGCGCCCGTAACGGGAGGGCAGGGTATGAGCAGTTCTTC	CSARNGRAGYEQFF
NA	few	TRBJ2-7	TRBV5-8	TGTGCCAGCAGCTTGCTAGTGTACGTCGACGAGCAGTACTTC	CASSLLVYVDEQYF
NA	NA	TRBJ1-2	TRBV2	TGTGCCAGCTCGTGGGAGGGCCCTAACTATGGCTACACCTTC	CASSWEGPNYGYTF
TRBD2	NA	TRBJ2-5	TRBV27	TGTGCCAGCAGTCCCCGACTAGCGGGCTCCCAAGAGACCCAGTACTTC	CASSPRLAGSQETQYF
NA	NA	TRBJ1-5	TRBV28	TGTGCAGTCCTCCGACAGACCAATCAGCCCCAGCATTTT	CAVLRQTNQPQHF
NA	NA	TRBJ1-4	TRBV7-9	TGTTCCAGCAGCTTAACTCCTACAACTAATGAAAAACTGTTTTTT	CSSSLTPTTNEKLFF
TRBD1	NA	TRBJ1-2	TRBV28	TGTGCCAGCAGTTACGTCACAGGGGGCAATGGCTACACCTTC	CASSYVTGGNGYTF
TRBD1	NA	TRBJ1-2	TRBV19	TGTGCCAGTAGCTCGACAGGGGAAGGCTATGGCTACACCTTC	CASSSTGEGYGYTF
TRBD1	NA	TRBJ1-2	TRBV19	TGTGCCAGTAGTCCTCAACAGGGGGTTCCGGGAGGCTACACCTTC	CASSPQQGVPGGYTF
TRBD1	once	TRBJ1-1	TRBV12-5	TGTGCTAGTGGTTTGGTCCTTACAGGGGGTGGGAACACTGAAGCTTTCTTT	CASGLVLTGGGNTEAFF
NA	NA	TRBJ2-1	TRBV5-4	TGTGCCAGCAGCTCCACGCAGGACTGGCAGTTCTTC	CASSSTQDWQFF
TRBD2	NA	TRBJ2-1	TRBV7-2	TGTGCCAGCAGCTTTGGACTAGAATACAATGAGCAGTTCTTC	CASSFGLEYNEQFF
NA	NA	TRBJ2-1	TRBV27	TGTGCCACCACAGCGGGCCTTACCTACAATGAGCAGTTCTTC	CATTAGLTYNEQFF
NA	NA	TRBJ2-1	TRBV5-5	TGTGCCAGCAGGCCCGGGACTTACAATGAGCAGTTCTTC	CASRPGTYNEQFF
TRBD1	NA	TRBJ1-1	TRBV19	TGTGCCAGTAGTATGCCAGGGGGAAACTGGAACACTGAAGCTTTCTTT	CASSMPGGNWNTEAFF
NA	NA	TRBJ1-4	TRBV6-5	TGTGCCAGCAGTTACGCCGGGACTAATGAAAAACTGTTTTTT	CASSYAGTNEKLFF
NA	NA	TRBJ2-1	TRBV6-1	TGTGCCAGCAGTGAAGGTCTAGCTGGAGTCTACTACAATGAGCAGTTCTTC	CASSEGLAGVYYNEQFF
TRBD2	once	TRBJ2-1	TRBV5-1	TGCGCCAGCAGCCAGGGACTAGCGGGAGAGGCTGAGCAGTTCTTC	CASSQGLAGEAEQFF
NA	few	TRBJ2-7	TRBV11-2	TGTGCCAGCAGCTTACCGCGGGGGCGAGACGAGCAGTACTTC	CASSLPRGRDEQYF
NA	NA	TRBJ2-3	TRBV9	TGTGCCAGCAGCATTCGAATTGGACCGGGGGATACGCAGTATTTT	CASSIRIGPGDTQYF
NA	NA	TRBJ1-2	TRBV5-4	TGTGCCAGCAGCTTGTACACAGGTCAGGGCTACACCTTC	CASSLYTGQGYTF
TRBD2	once	TRBJ2-7	TRBV5-6	TGTGCCAGCAGCTTTCCGGGACTAGCGGGAGGGCCTTCCCCCTACGAGCAGTACTTC	CASSFPGLAGGPSPYEQYF
NA	NA	TRBJ2-7	TRBV5-1	TGCGCCAGCAGCTTTCATTACTCAGGGTACGAGCAGTACTTC	CASSFHYSGYEQYF
TRBD2	NA	TRBJ2-7	TRBV29-1	TGCAGCGTTGGGACTAGCGGAAGCTACGAGCAGTACTTC	CSVGTSGSYEQYF
TRBD1	once	TRBJ1-3	TRBV6-6	TGTGCCAGCAATTGGGATATCCGGGACAGTTCTTTT	CASNWDIRDSSF
NA	NA	TRBJ1-2	TRBV27	TGTGCCAGCAGACCCCAGGGTAACTATGGCTACACCTTC	CASRPQGNYGYTF
NA	NA	TRBJ2-7	TRBV11-2	TGTGCCAGCAGCTTTCGTTCGAGAGAGCAGTACTTC	CASSFRSREQYF
TRBD1	NA	TRBJ2-2	TRBV7-9	TGTTCCAGCAGACCTCGACCGGACAGGGGTAACAACGGGGAGCTGTTTTTT	CSSRPRPDRGNNGELFF
NA	NA	TRBJ1-1	TRBV7-6	TGTGCCAGCAGCTTCGACAGCCTGAACACTGAAGCTTTCTTT	CASSFDSLNTEAFF
TRBD2	NA	TRBJ2-2	TRBV5-1	TGCGCCAGCAGCGCCCGACTAGCGGGAGGGACCGGGGAGCTGTTTTTT	CASSARLAGGTGELFF
NA	NA	TRBJ2-7	TRBV7-7	TGTGCTAGCAGCTCAGGGAGGATCTTCTACGAGCAGTACTTC	CASSSGRIFYEQYF
TRBD1	NA	TRBJ2-5	TRBV5-1	TGCGCCAGCAGCCCGGGACAGGTAGACCAAGAGACCCAGTACTTC	CASSPGQVDQETQYF
TRBD1	few	TRBJ1-2	TRBV12-5	TGTGCTAGTGGTTCGGGACAGGGGATCAATGGCTACACCTTC	CASGSGQGINGYTF